A single sample gave rise to the 2 T cell receptor beta chains below, sequenced in a study of T cells in Graves' hyperthyroidism and ophthalmopathy. The TCR beta CDR3 regions underwent amplification using RNA transcripts as the source. A set of HTBI primers served as the primers for a first-round RT-PCR of the TCR CDR3. TCRdb analysed the multiplex PCR reads with MiXCR anew, one entry per CDR3 protein. The sample contains some 490,000 distinct CDR3 sequences, approximately 16% of which appear only once. The material sequenced was blood. All receptors derive from a woman aged 25 to 39 with Graves' ophthalmopathy.

This clonotype has ten or more counts. J is TRBJ2-3 and V is TRBV20-1; 9 bases agree with TRBD2. CDR3 size: 15 residues. Germline lookup yields CDR1 DFQATT and CDR2 SNEGSKA (reference sequence). Unmatched junction bases numbered 5, after V lost 4 bases and J lost 0 bases. Here the CDR3 reads CSANPSGTSTDTQYF. The DNA of the CDR3 is TGCAGTGCTAACCCTAGCGGGACCAGCACAGATACGCAGTATTTT.

This clonotype appeared many times. This chain joins TRBV7-2 and TRBJ2-3; D may be TRBD2 (6 bases). Germline CDR1 SGHTA, CDR2 FQGNSA. The CDR3 sequence is 16 residues long. Trimming cost V 1 base and J 6 bases, with 17 bases left between them. The CDR3 region is CASSLGPAGMRDTQYF. CDR3 in DNA: TGTGCCAGCAGCTTAGGCCCAGCGGGCATGAGGGATACGCAGTATTTT.